These 2 T cell receptor beta chains originate from one sample sequenced in a study of vaccination and CD4 T cells after COVID-19. Sequenced with the Oncomine TCR Beta short-read assay was DNA taken from cultured CD4+ T cells. Each CDR3 protein is one row after TCRdb ran MiXCR on the PCR reads. The sample records more than 11,000 distinct CDR3 sequences, less than 30% being singletons. No antigens are known for them. Treatment in this sample: approximately nine-day PBMC culture with coronavirus spike peptide pools or control peptides (ViraFEST assay). Sequences were derived from CD4+ T cells from blood, cultured in vitro, sampled before SARS-CoV-2 vaccination. The receptors originated from a human donor who received a COVID-19 vaccine.

Sample share makes this clonotype large. The chain has TRBV20-1 and TRBJ2-5, with 9 bases matching TRBD2. Germline lookup yields CDR1 DFQATT and CDR2 SNEGSKA (reference sequence). The CDR3 runs to 14 residues. The J segment lost 4 bases and the V segment lost 0 bases, leaving 3 bases of the junction unmatched. CDR3 in amino acids: CSARERGGAETQYF. The CDR3 DNA is TGCAGTGCTAGAGAGCGGGGGGGCGCAGAGACCCAGTACTTC.

The sample holds a few counts of this clonotype. This chain links TRBV19 with TRBJ2-4, with 7 bases matching TRBD1. The CDR3 is 12 amino acids. V was pared by 8 bases and J by 5 bases, with 3 bases of the junction left unmatched. The germline gives CDR1 LNHDA, CDR2 SQIVND (reference sequence). CDR3 sequence reads: CASVGTENIQYF. CDR3 coding DNA: TGTGCCAGTGTAGGGACAGAAAACATTCAGTACTTC.